This T cell receptor beta chain was recorded in a study of T-cell memory formation after mild COVID-19. Overall study context: TCR clustering was largely donor specific.

MiXCR, run by TCRdb on the 5' RACE reads, gives a single entry per CDR3 protein. The table shows just under 150,000 distinct CDR3 sequences, with approximately 5.7% occurring only once. The study's findings and limits: CD4+ clones that contracted lay mainly in CM and EM; CD8+ ones lay in EMRA. Clones shrinking from day 15 to 85 showed even CD4/CD8 mixes; later expanders tilted CD4+.

For this clonotype: Its target is unknown.

Sequencing used PBMCs or a T cell subset sorted from them (not recorded which). The sequence was collected from an adult woman who had mild COVID-19 (a few samples of this study predate the infection). Cell type and time point are not known.

The CDR3 nucleotides read TGTGCCAGCAGCCAAGAGTGGACTAGCGGCACAGATACGCAGTATTTT. Amino acids: CASSQEWTSGTDTQYF. The chain employs TRBV4-2 and TRBJ2-3; TRBD2 matches 9 bases. The CDR3 totals 16 residues. From germline, CDR1 is LGHNA and CDR2 YNFKEQ. After removal of 0 bases from V and 1 base from J, the junction contained 2 bases not matched to a gene.